The entry below describes one T cell receptor beta chain. Its antigen is currently not known. Base qualities are missing; no much larger clone stands one base away. These data are taken from a study of blood T cell repertoires in COVID-19 (TCRdb year 2020). Context from the whole study: Collaborator samples came from the United States, Italy and Spain and covered acute and convalescent phases of COVID-19. The prospective study material was composed of cDNA or gDNA derived from T cells, B-cell-depleted T cells, or PBMCs. Deeply sampled blood TCRbeta repertoires from subjects exposed to, actively infected with, or recovered from COVID-19 were included in the dataset. The repertoires were released in a freely available public database intended as a resource for research on the immune response to SARS-CoV-2. The samples were drawn from the first 160 participants of the ongoing ImmuneRACE study and from 950 to 1,500 subjects provided by 6 global collaborators. The sample metadata nearly always contained a de-identified subject ID, COVID-19 status, age in years and sex. Where HLA class I and class II types were available, the types were taken from metadata supplied by the sample provider, not from assay-based typing. What the work shows at the level of the full study, not this receptor alone: Clinical and demographic metadata were provided uncurated, with the amount varying by source and participant.

The immunoSEQ Assay, a bias-controlled multiplex PCR, was used to amplify TCRbeta CDR3 regions from genomic DNA. The paper's processing steps were these. The number of nucleated cells in each sample was estimated by amplification of reference gene primers within the assay. To quantify the absolute abundance of each unique TCRbeta CDR3 rearrangement, sequence reads were collapsed and filtered. For each sample, productive Simpson clonality was calculated as the square root of Simpson's diversity index over productive rearrangements. Entries here come from immuneACCESS through TCRdb and include only in-frame sequences with V and J called. Some clones fail to appear in such tables; in the studies checked, an unresolved V gene covers under half of the shortfall, and the cause of the remainder is unknown. Clonal size and the V and J genes are those of that table, whereas D and trimming came from the DNA. In this sample the table shows some 150,000 clones, 80% to 90% of which occur a single time. The top ten hold around 8% of the sample.

One collaborating source in Seattle enrolled patients while the patients were actively infected and followed the patients over time throughout the course of disease. Whole blood was collected in K2EDTA tubes by collaborating institutions according to the institutions' own protocols. For TCRbeta analysis, collaborators shipped samples as frozen whole blood, isolated PBMCs, or DNA extracted from either of those sample types. The V and J ends are trimmed by 5 bases and 5 bases, leaving 11 bases between them. Including the terminal cysteine and phenylalanine, the CDR3 comprises 13 residues. Only CDR3 DNA remains: 39 bases, in frame from the first base. CDR1 and CDR2, looked up from the germline V gene, are KGHDR and SFDVKD.

Sequences were obtained from peripheral blood. The TCR comes from a woman aged 55-70 years with COVID-19, enrolled during active disease. The chain couples TRBV24-1 to TRBJ2-5; the D segment could be TRBD2, given 6 matching bases. The CDR3 is CATSGRGWETQYF. DNA sequence: TGTGCCACCAGTGGGAGGGGTTGGGAGACCCAGTACTTC.